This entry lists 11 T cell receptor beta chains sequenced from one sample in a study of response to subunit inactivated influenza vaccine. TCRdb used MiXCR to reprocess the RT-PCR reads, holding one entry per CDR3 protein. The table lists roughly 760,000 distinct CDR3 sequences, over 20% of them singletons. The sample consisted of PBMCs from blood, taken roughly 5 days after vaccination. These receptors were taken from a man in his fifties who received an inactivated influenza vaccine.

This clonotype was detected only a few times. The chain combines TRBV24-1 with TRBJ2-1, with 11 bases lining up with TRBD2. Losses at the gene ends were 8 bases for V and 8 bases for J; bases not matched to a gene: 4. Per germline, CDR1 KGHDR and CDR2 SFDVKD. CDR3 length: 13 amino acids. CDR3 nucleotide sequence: TGTGCCACCACCGGGACTAGCGGCGATGAGCAGTTCTTC. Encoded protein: CATTGTSGDEQFF.

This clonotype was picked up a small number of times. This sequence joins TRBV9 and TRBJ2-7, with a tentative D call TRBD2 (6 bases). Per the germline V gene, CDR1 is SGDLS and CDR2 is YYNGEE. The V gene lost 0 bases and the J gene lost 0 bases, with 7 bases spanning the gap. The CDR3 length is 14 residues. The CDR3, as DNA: TGTGCCAGCAGCGTAGGACTAGTCTCCTACGAGCAGTACTTC. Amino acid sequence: CASSVGLVSYEQYF.

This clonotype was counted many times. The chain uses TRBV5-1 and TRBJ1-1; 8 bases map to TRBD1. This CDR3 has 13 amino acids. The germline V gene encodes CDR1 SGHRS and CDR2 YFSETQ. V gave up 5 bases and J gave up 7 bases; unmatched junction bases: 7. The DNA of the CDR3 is TGCGCCAGCAGAGTGGACAGGGCTAATGAAGCTTTCTTT. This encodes CASRVDRANEAFF.

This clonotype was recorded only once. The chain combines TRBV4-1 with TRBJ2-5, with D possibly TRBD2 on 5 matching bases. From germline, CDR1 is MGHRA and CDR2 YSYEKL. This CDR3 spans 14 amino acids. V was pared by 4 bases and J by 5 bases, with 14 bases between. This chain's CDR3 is CASSLNTGSETQYF. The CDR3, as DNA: TGCGCCAGCAGCCTGAACACGGGGTCGGAGACCCAGTACTTC.

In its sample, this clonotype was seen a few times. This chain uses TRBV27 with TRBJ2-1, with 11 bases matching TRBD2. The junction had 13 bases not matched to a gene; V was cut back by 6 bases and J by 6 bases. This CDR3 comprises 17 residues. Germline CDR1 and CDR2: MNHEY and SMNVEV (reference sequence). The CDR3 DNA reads TGTGCCAGCAGCCCACTATTAGCGGGAGGGCAAAGCAATGAGCAGTTCTTC. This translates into CASSPLLAGGQSNEQFF.

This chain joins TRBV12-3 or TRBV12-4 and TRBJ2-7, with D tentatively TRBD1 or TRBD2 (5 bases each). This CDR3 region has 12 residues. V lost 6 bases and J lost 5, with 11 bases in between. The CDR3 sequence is CASSPGRHEQYF. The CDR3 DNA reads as TGTGCCAGCAGCCCGGGACGGCACGAGCAGTACTTC.

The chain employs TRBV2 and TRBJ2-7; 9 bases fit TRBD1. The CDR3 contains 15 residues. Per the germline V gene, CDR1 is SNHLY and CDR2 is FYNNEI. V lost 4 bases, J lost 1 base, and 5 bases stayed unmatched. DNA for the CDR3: TGTGCCAGCAGTGGACAGGGGGGACGATCCTACGAGCAGTACTTC. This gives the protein CASSGQGGRSYEQYF.

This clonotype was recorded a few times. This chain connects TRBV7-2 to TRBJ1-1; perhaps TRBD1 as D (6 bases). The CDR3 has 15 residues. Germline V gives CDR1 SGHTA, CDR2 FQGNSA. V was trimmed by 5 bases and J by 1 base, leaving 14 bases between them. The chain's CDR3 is CASSPYREWNTEAFF. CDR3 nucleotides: TGTGCCAGCAGCCCATACAGGGAGTGGAACACTGAAGCTTTCTTT.

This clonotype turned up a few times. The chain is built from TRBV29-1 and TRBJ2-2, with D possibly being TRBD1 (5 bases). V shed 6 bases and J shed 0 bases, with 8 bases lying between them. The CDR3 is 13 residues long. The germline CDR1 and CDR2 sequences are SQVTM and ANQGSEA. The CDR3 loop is CSVRQSNTGELFF. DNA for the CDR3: TGCAGCGTGCGACAGTCGAACACCGGGGAGCTGTTTTTT.

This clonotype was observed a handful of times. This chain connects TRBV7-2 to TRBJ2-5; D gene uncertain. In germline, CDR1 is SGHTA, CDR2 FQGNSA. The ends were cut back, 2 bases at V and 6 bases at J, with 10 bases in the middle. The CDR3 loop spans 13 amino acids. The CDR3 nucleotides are TGTGCCAGCAGCTTACATAAGGCGCAGACCCAGTACTTC. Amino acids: CASSLHKAQTQYF.

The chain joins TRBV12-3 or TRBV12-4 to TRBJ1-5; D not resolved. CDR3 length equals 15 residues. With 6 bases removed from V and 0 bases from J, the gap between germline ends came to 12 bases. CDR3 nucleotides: TGTGCCAGCAGGTCTCAGGAAATTAGCAATCAGCCCCAGCATTTT. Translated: CASRSQEISNQPQHF.